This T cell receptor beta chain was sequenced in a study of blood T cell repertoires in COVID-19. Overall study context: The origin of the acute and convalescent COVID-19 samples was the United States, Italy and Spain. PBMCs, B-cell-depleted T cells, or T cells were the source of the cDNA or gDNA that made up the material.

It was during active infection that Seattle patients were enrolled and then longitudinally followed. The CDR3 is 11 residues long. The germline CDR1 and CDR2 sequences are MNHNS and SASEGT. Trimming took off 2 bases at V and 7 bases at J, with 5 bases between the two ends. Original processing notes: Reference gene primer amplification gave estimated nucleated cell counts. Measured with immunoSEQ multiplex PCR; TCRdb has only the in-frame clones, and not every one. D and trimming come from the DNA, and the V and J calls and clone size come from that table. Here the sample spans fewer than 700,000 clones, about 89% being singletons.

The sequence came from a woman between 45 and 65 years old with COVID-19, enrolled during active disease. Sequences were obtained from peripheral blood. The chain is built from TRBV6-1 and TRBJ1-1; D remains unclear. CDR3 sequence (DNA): TGTGCCAGCAGTGAATTGAGTGAAGCTTTCTTT. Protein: CASSELSEAFF.